Below are 3 T cell receptor beta chains sequenced from a single sample in a study of molecular identifiers for immune sequencing clone quantification. TCRdb redid the calling of the PCR reads with MiXCR, one entry per CDR3 protein. The sample holds about 640,000 distinct CDR3 sequences; nearly 20% are singletons and the top ten take under 0.95%. Sequencing was performed on naive CD8+ T cells from blood, with Jurkat cell RNA spiked in. Subset described: FACS-sorted CD8+CD4-CCR7+CD45RA+ naive T cells. The receptor set was obtained from a human donor in good health. Some libraries in this study had Jurkat cell RNA spiked in.

This clonotype was recorded once. A read error may account for a junction end that differs from germline. The chain employs TRBV6-6 and TRBJ2-5; D not resolved. Germline CDR1 is MNHNY and CDR2 is SVGAGI (reference sequence). The CDR3 sequence is 15 residues long. CDR3 sequence (DNA): TGTGCCAGCATTTCGCGGTCCATCGTCCAAGAGACCCAGAACTTC. Amino acid sequence: CASISRSIVQETQNF.

Comments on this clonotype: Since a much larger clone is just one base distant, this may be a read error. The chain joins TRBV11-2 to TRBJ2-1, with unresolved D. Germline-derived CDR1 and CDR2 are SGHAT and FQNNGV. The CDR3 sequence is 13 residues long. Here the CDR3 DNA reads TGTGCCAGCAGTTTTGCTTGGAACAATGGGCAGTTCTTC. This gives the protein CASSFAWNNGQFF. The full variable domain, in which reference TRBV11-2 and TRBJ2-1 provide the parts outside the CDR3, is EAGVAQSPRYKIIEKRQSVAFWCNPISGHATLYWYQQILGQGPKLLIQFQNNGVVDDSQLPKDRFSAERLKGVDSTLKIQPAKLEDSAVYLCASSFAWNNGQFFGPGTRLTVL.

As to this clonotype: Given a much more abundant clone one base away, this may be a read error. The chain carries TRBV7-9 and TRBJ2-5; no reliable D call. The V end lost 1 base, the J end lost 3 bases, and 15 bases lay between the germline ends. Germline-derived CDR1 and CDR2 are SEHNR and FQNEAQ (reference sequence). The CDR3 runs 16 residues. The CDR3 DNA is TGTGCCAGCAGCTTAGTAGGGCCTCTGGGCGAAGAGACCCAGTACTTC. Amino acid sequence: CASSLVGPLGEETQYF. Filled out from reference TRBV7-9 and TRBJ2-5, the complete variable domain reads DTGVSQNPRHKITKRGQNVTFRCDPISEHNRLYWYRQTLGQGPEFLTYFQNEAQLEKSRLLSDRFSAERPKGSFSTLEIQRTEQGDSAMYLCASSLVGPLGEETQYFGPGTRLLVL.